This T cell receptor beta chain stems from a study of T-cell reconstitution after alpha-beta-depleted transplantation in children. Unique molecular identifiers were incorporated during preparation of the TCRbeta library. From the PCR reads, TCRdb called clonotypes with MiXCR, one entry per CDR3 protein. Counted here are under 350,000 distinct CDR3 sequences, 9.9% occurring once; the ten biggest clones make up roughly a tenth. There are many counts of this clonotype. The TCR comes from a human donor who donated a stem cell graft to a child with SCID. Source: PBMCs from the stem cell graft donor, taken from the stem cell graft.

The CDR3 sequence is CASSQGSTGGHGYTF. Here the CDR3 DNA reads TGTGCCAGCAGCCAGGGTAGTACAGGGGGCCATGGCTACACCTTC. This chain joins TRBV3-1 and TRBJ1-2; 9 bases are a match to TRBD1. In germline, CDR1 is LGHDT, CDR2 YNNKEL (reference sequence). V was pared by 3 bases and J by 6 bases, with 8 bases of the junction left unmatched. The CDR3 is 15 residues long.